The present entry profiles one T cell receptor (beta chain) with its context. These data come from a study of T cell changes during pregnancy in multiple sclerosis. Profiled with immunoSEQ multiplex PCR; TCRdb holds only in-frame clones, not every one. Of approximately 120,000 clones listed, about 95% are singletons. CDR1 is GTSNPN and CDR2 is SVGIG in the germline V gene (reference sequence). The V segment lost 3 bases and the J segment 6 bases; nucleotides outside the gene matches: 3. This CDR3 comprises 12 residues. Sequencing was performed on peripheral blood, taken after pregnancy. V and J are TRBV30 and TRBJ2-7; 9 bases are a match to TRBD1. This clonotype was obtained from a female donor with multiple sclerosis, enrolled in a pregnancy study. This CDR3 is CAWRADRGEQYF. CDR3 nucleotides: TGTGCCTGGAGAGCGGACAGGGGCGAGCAGTACTTC.